The sample holds many counts of the clone carrying this TCR beta chain. The data are from a study of Graves' ophthalmopathy and Graves' hyperthyroidism. Study overall: Peripheral blood samples were taken at initial diagnosis, before any treatment.

V was trimmed by 6 bases and J by 2 bases, leaving 23 bases between them. This CDR3 contains 17 residues. The germline gives CDR1 MRHNA, CDR2 SNTAGT. TCR beta CDR3 regions were amplified from RNA transcripts. First-round RT-PCR used HTBI primers; second-round multiplex PCR followed. TCRdb used MiXCR to reprocess the multiplex PCR reads, holding one entry per CDR3 protein. This table holds some 520,000 distinct CDR3 sequences, approximately 15% found once. V and J are TRBV6-4 and TRBJ2-7; perhaps D is TRBD1 or TRBD2 (5 bases each). The sequence was collected from a woman aged 30 to 39 with Graves' ophthalmopathy. Sequencing was performed on blood. The CDR3 is CASSQRFLRGRAYEQYF. As DNA, the CDR3 is TGTGCCAGCAGCCAAAGGTTCTTGAGGGGACGAGCCTACGAGCAGTACTTC.